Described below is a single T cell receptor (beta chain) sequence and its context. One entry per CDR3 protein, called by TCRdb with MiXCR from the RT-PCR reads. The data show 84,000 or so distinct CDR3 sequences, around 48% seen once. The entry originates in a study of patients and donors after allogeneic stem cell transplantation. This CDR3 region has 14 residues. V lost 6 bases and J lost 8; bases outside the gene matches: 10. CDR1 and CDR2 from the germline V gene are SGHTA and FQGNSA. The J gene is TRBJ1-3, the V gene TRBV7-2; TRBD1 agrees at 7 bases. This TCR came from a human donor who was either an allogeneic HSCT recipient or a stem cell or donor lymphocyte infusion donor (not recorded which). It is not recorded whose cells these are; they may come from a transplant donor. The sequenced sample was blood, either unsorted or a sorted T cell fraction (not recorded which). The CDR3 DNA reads TGTGCCAGCAGGCGACGACAGGGAGAGGACACCATATATTTT. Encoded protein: CASRRRQGEDTIYF.